This T cell receptor beta chain appears in the sequencing data of a study of Ad26.COV2.S vaccination and SARS-CoV-2 variants. The study, taken as a whole, reports: Spike-specific TCR breadth ran higher among vaccine recipients than placebo recipients.

J gave up 2 bases and V 4 bases, and 7 bases lay outside the gene matches. The CDR3 spans 16 residues. Germline V gene sequence: CDR1 MNHNY, CDR2 SVGAGI (reference sequence). Treatment indicated: some 19 received Ad26.COV2.S at low or high dose, single or two shots; several received placebo; per-sample allocation not given. Collection of samples fell on day 63 after the first vaccine or placebo injection. The table came from immunoSEQ multiplex PCR; TCRdb's copy has only in-frame clones and leaves some out. The sample yields around 340,000 clones, about 88% seen once. The sample holds a few counts of this clone. Antigen unknown.

The chain links TRBV6-6 to TRBJ2-2, with TRBD1 identical over 7 bases. The sequence was collected from a person aged 18-60 years who received the Ad26.COV2.S COVID-19 vaccine or a placebo. The sample in question was peripheral blood, obtained in a trial of Ad26.COV2.S vaccine versus placebo. The CDR3 loop reads CASSSAGGANTGELFF. The CDR3 bases are TGTGCCAGCAGTTCGGCAGGGGGTGCCAACACCGGGGAGCTGTTTTTT.